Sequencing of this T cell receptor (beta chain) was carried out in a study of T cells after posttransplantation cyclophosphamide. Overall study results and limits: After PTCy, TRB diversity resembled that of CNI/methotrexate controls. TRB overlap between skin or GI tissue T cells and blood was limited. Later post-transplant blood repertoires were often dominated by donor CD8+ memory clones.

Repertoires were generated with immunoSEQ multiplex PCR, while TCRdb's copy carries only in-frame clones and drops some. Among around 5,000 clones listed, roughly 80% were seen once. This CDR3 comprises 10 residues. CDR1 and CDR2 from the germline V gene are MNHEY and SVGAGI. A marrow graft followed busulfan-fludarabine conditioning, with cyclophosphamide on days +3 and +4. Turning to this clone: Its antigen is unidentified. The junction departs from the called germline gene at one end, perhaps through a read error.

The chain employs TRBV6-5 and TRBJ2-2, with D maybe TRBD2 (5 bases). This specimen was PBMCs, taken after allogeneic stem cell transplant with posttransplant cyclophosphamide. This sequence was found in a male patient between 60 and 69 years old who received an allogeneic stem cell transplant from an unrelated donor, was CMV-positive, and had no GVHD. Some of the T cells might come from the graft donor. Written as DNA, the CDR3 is TGTGCCAGCAGTGAGGAAGAGCGGATTTTT. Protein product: CASSEEERIF.